This T cell receptor (beta chain) was documented in a study of blood T cell repertoires in COVID-19. This CDR3 region has 15 residues. Germline CDR1 reads GTSNPN; CDR2 reads SVGIG (reference sequence). V was pared by 3 bases and J by 0 bases, with 15 bases between. Generated by immunoSEQ multiplex PCR, the TCRdb table keeps only in-frame clones and is missing some. The table records 120,000 to 150,000 clones, around 82% of them present only once. The specimen was peripheral blood. The source of this sequence is a human donor with acute or convalescent COVID-19. The donor label of this sample is uncertain. The chain carries TRBV30 and TRBJ2-7; D perhaps matches TRBD1 (6 bases). For the CDR3, the DNA is TGTGCCTGGAGAGTACAGGGCCGGAGCTCCTACGAGCAGTACTTC. Amino acid sequence: CAWRVQGRSSYEQYF. Combining the CDR3 with reference TRBV30 and TRBJ2-7 gives the whole variable domain SQTIHQWPATLVQPVGSPLSLECTVEGTSNPNLYWYRQAAGRGLQLLFYSVGIGQISSEVPQNLSASRPQDRQFILSSKKLLLSDSGFYLCAWRVQGRSSYEQYFGPGTRLTVT.